This is a list of T cell receptor beta chains from one sample in a study of Ad26.COV2.S vaccination and SARS-CoV-2 variants. The assay was immunoSEQ multiplex PCR, and TCRdb's table has in-frame clones only and misses some. The sample shows hundreds of thousands of clones, roughly 90% of them seen only once. The specimen comprised peripheral blood, sampled in a trial of Ad26.COV2.S vaccine versus placebo. The receptor source for this set is a person aged 18-60 years who received the Ad26.COV2.S COVID-19 vaccine or a placebo. Both conserved end residues are part of each CDR3. D genes are given only for firm matches. Only part of the rows carry a size: once, few, many, or a class if the clone is expanded.

j_gene: TRBJ2-7
v_gene: TRBV30
abundance: NA
d_gene: NA
CDR3aa: CAWSVGGDEQYF
CDR3nt: TGTGCCTGGAGTGTAGGAGGCGACGAGCAGTACTTC

j_gene: TRBJ2-7
v_gene: TRBV19
abundance: NA
d_gene: NA
CDR3aa: CASRSTGESKQYF
CDR3nt: TGTGCCAGTAGGTCAACGGGAGAGAGTAAGCAGTACTTC

j_gene: TRBJ1-6
v_gene: TRBV30
abundance: once
d_gene: NA
CDR3aa: CAWSVRQGGGSPLHF
CDR3nt: TGTGCCTGGAGTGTACGGCAAGGCGGGGGATCACCCCTCCACTTT

j_gene: TRBJ1-5
v_gene: TRBV6-1
abundance: NA
d_gene: NA
CDR3aa: CASSYSGEVQPQHF
CDR3nt: TGTGCCAGCAGTTATTCGGGGGAGGTTCAGCCCCAGCATTTT

j_gene: TRBJ2-7
v_gene: TRBV5-6
abundance: NA
d_gene: NA
CDR3aa: CASSSGQPYEQYF
CDR3nt: TGTGCCAGCAGCTCCGGACAGCCCTACGAGCAGTACTTC

j_gene: TRBJ2-2
v_gene: TRBV19
abundance: NA
d_gene: TRBD1
CDR3aa: CASSIQGAMTGELFF
CDR3nt: TGTGCCAGTAGTATCCAGGGGGCTATGACCGGGGAGCTGTTTTTT

j_gene: TRBJ1-5
v_gene: TRBV7-8
abundance: NA
d_gene: NA
CDR3aa: CASSQFSQAFQPQHF
CDR3nt: TGTGCCAGCAGCCAGTTTTCACAGGCCTTCCAGCCCCAGCATTTT

j_gene: TRBJ2-3
v_gene: TRBV24-1
abundance: NA
d_gene: NA
CDR3aa: CATSATWVGADTQYF
CDR3nt: TGTGCCACCAGTGCCACCTGGGTGGGAGCAGATACGCAGTATTTT

j_gene: TRBJ2-7
v_gene: TRBV6-1
abundance: NA
d_gene: NA
CDR3aa: CASSEGGRGEQYF
CDR3nt: TGTGCCAGCAGTGAAGGTGGGAGAGGGGAGCAGTACTTC

j_gene: TRBJ1-5
v_gene: TRBV6-5
abundance: NA
d_gene: NA
CDR3aa: CASSYSRGQPQHF
CDR3nt: TGTGCCAGCAGTTACTCGAGGGGTCAGCCCCAGCATTTT

j_gene: TRBJ1-5
v_gene: TRBV28
abundance: NA
d_gene: TRBD1
CDR3aa: CASSLASGQGRQPQHF
CDR3nt: TGTGCCAGCAGTTTAGCTAGCGGACAGGGAAGACAGCCCCAGCATTTT

j_gene: TRBJ2-1
v_gene: TRBV3-1/TRBV3-2
abundance: NA
d_gene: TRBD1
CDR3aa: CASSKGTGAYNEQFF
CDR3nt: TGTGCCAGCAGCAAGGGGACAGGAGCCTACAATGAGCAGTTCTTC

j_gene: TRBJ1-5
v_gene: TRBV15
abundance: NA
d_gene: NA
CDR3aa: CATSRGGTLSNQPQHF
CDR3nt: TGTGCCACCAGCAGAGGGGGGACACTTAGCAATCAGCCCCAGCATTTT

j_gene: TRBJ1-2
v_gene: TRBV12-3/TRBV12-4
abundance: NA
d_gene: NA
CDR3aa: CASSLTMLYGYTF
CDR3nt: TGTGCCAGCAGTCTGACAATGCTCTATGGCTACACCTTC

j_gene: TRBJ1-5
v_gene: TRBV27
abundance: NA
d_gene: TRBD1
CDR3aa: CASSPGTGAPSRQPQHF
CDR3nt: TGTGCCAGCAGCCCCGGGACAGGGGCTCCGAGCAGGCAGCCCCAGCATTTT

j_gene: TRBJ1-2
v_gene: TRBV5-1
abundance: NA
d_gene: NA
CDR3aa: CASSPWEAIDGYTF
CDR3nt: TGCGCCAGCAGCCCCTGGGAGGCGATCGATGGCTACACCTTC

j_gene: TRBJ1-2
v_gene: TRBV4-3
abundance: once
d_gene: NA
CDR3aa: CASSQDRAIRLLGYTF
CDR3nt: TGCGCCAGCAGCCAAGACCGGGCGATAAGGCTTCTCGGCTACACCTTC

j_gene: TRBJ2-7
v_gene: TRBV6-5
abundance: NA
d_gene: NA
CDR3aa: CASRGSFLFSYEQYF
CDR3nt: TGTGCCAGCAGAGGGTCTTTTTTGTTTTCCTACGAGCAGTACTTC

j_gene: TRBJ1-1
v_gene: TRBV5-6
abundance: NA
d_gene: NA
CDR3aa: CASSMNTEAFF
CDR3nt: TGTGCCAGCAGCATGAACACTGAAGCTTTCTTT

j_gene: TRBJ2-7
v_gene: TRBV6-2/TRBV6-3
abundance: NA
d_gene: TRBD2
CDR3aa: CASTPGRDPSYEQYF
CDR3nt: TGTGCCAGCACCCCGGGGAGGGACCCTTCCTACGAGCAGTACTTC

j_gene: TRBJ2-2
v_gene: TRBV7-2
abundance: NA
d_gene: NA
CDR3aa: CASSLAGSLGGELFF
CDR3nt: TGTGCCAGCAGCTTAGCGGGATCGCTGGGCGGGGAGCTGTTTTTT

j_gene: TRBJ2-5
v_gene: TRBV7-8
abundance: once
d_gene: TRBD2
CDR3aa: CASRVQTSTGGQETQYF
CDR3nt: TGTGCCAGCAGGGTTCAGACCTCTACGGGGGGCCAAGAGACCCAGTACTTC

j_gene: TRBJ1-5
v_gene: TRBV7-8
abundance: NA
d_gene: NA
CDR3aa: CASSLEAHSNQPQHF
CDR3nt: TGTGCCAGCAGCTTAGAGGCCCATAGCAATCAGCCCCAGCATTTT

j_gene: TRBJ1-5
v_gene: TRBV2
abundance: NA
d_gene: TRBD1
CDR3aa: CASTDRGFLGQPQHF
CDR3nt: TGTGCCAGCACGGACAGGGGTTTTTTGGGACAGCCCCAGCATTTT

j_gene: TRBJ1-2
v_gene: TRBV10-3
abundance: NA
d_gene: TRBD1
CDR3aa: CAITTTGAGYTF
CDR3nt: TGTGCCATCACCACGACAGGGGCTGGCTACACCTTC

j_gene: TRBJ2-6
v_gene: TRBV10-2
abundance: NA
d_gene: TRBD1
CDR3aa: CASSDTGTGVLSGANVLTF
CDR3nt: TGCGCCAGCAGTGATACCGGGACAGGGGTTCTCTCTGGGGCCAACGTCCTGACTTTC

j_gene: TRBJ2-1
v_gene: TRBV15
abundance: NA
d_gene: NA
CDR3aa: CATSSQIWNEQFF
CDR3nt: TGTGCCACCAGCTCCCAGATTTGGAATGAGCAGTTCTTC

j_gene: TRBJ2-1
v_gene: TRBV10-3
abundance: NA
d_gene: NA
CDR3aa: CAISEVGNHNEQFF
CDR3nt: TGTGCCATCAGTGAGGTGGGTAACCATAATGAGCAGTTCTTC

j_gene: TRBJ1-1
v_gene: TRBV2
abundance: NA
d_gene: NA
CDR3aa: CASIKQRNTEAFF
CDR3nt: TGTGCCAGCATTAAGCAGAGGAACACTGAAGCTTTCTTT

j_gene: TRBJ1-5
v_gene: TRBV11-2
abundance: few
d_gene: NA
CDR3aa: CASSLWGRAGEQPQHF
CDR3nt: TGTGCCAGCAGCTTATGGGGCAGGGCAGGGGAGCAGCCCCAGCATTTT

j_gene: TRBJ2-3
v_gene: TRBV5-4
abundance: NA
d_gene: TRBD2
CDR3aa: CASSVEASGGSSQYF
CDR3nt: TGTGCCAGCAGCGTGGAGGCTAGCGGGGGGTCTTCACAGTATTTT

j_gene: TRBJ1-4
v_gene: TRBV4-1
abundance: NA
d_gene: NA
CDR3aa: CASSSMEQVPNEKLFF
CDR3nt: TGCGCCAGCAGCTCGATGGAGCAGGTCCCCAATGAAAAACTGTTTTTT

j_gene: TRBJ1-1
v_gene: TRBV6-5
abundance: NA
d_gene: TRBD1
CDR3aa: CASSNRGQPEAFF
CDR3nt: TGTGCCAGCAGCAACAGGGGACAGCCTGAAGCTTTCTTT

j_gene: TRBJ1-3
v_gene: TRBV27
abundance: NA
d_gene: NA
CDR3aa: CASSFAGTNSGNTIYF
CDR3nt: TGTGCCAGCAGTTTCGCCGGGACCAACTCTGGAAACACCATATATTTT

j_gene: TRBJ1-5
v_gene: TRBV6-6
abundance: few
d_gene: TRBD1
CDR3aa: CASSTPDRAQPQHF
CDR3nt: TGTGCCAGCAGTACCCCGGACAGGGCTCAGCCCCAGCATTTT

j_gene: TRBJ1-2
v_gene: TRBV2
abundance: NA
d_gene: NA
CDR3aa: CASSEAQWDYGYTF
CDR3nt: TGTGCCAGCAGTGAAGCCCAATGGGACTATGGCTACACCTTC

j_gene: TRBJ2-7
v_gene: TRBV6-2/TRBV6-3
abundance: NA
d_gene: TRBD2
CDR3aa: CASSYRDYSYEQYF
CDR3nt: TGTGCCAGCAGTTACAGGGACTACTCCTACGAGCAGTACTTC

j_gene: TRBJ2-1
v_gene: TRBV11-2
abundance: NA
d_gene: TRBD1
CDR3aa: CASSRRGTGGWYEQFF
CDR3nt: TGTGCCAGCAGCCGCCGAGGGACAGGGGGCTGGTATGAGCAGTTCTTC

j_gene: TRBJ1-1
v_gene: TRBV30
abundance: NA
d_gene: NA
CDR3aa: CAWTPTVNTEAFF
CDR3nt: TGTGCCTGGACCCCGACAGTGAACACTGAAGCTTTCTTT

j_gene: TRBJ1-1
v_gene: TRBV6-5
abundance: NA
d_gene: NA
CDR3aa: CASSPAGNTEAFF
CDR3nt: TGTGCCAGCAGCCCGGCGGGGAACACTGAAGCTTTCTTT

j_gene: TRBJ2-3
v_gene: TRBV6-5
abundance: NA
d_gene: TRBD1
CDR3aa: CASSRGTDHTDTQYF
CDR3nt: TGTGCCAGCAGTCGTGGGACAGACCACACAGATACGCAGTATTTT

j_gene: TRBJ2-7
v_gene: TRBV10-3
abundance: NA
d_gene: TRBD2
CDR3aa: CAISEGLAGGDEQYF
CDR3nt: TGTGCCATCAGTGAGGGACTAGCGGGGGGGGACGAGCAGTACTTC

j_gene: TRBJ2-1
v_gene: TRBV6-5
abundance: NA
d_gene: TRBD2
CDR3aa: CASSPASGGYNEQFF
CDR3nt: TGTGCCAGCAGTCCGGCTAGCGGGGGTTACAATGAGCAGTTCTTC

j_gene: TRBJ2-3
v_gene: TRBV18
abundance: NA
d_gene: TRBD1
CDR3aa: CASSSTGGSTDTQYF
CDR3nt: TGTGCCAGCTCATCGACAGGGGGCAGCACAGATACGCAGTATTTT

j_gene: TRBJ2-1
v_gene: TRBV24-1
abundance: NA
d_gene: NA
CDR3aa: CATSGGTAYNEQFF
CDR3nt: TGTGCCACCAGTGGCGGGACAGCATACAATGAGCAGTTCTTC